The T cell receptor (beta chain) described here comes from a study of blood T cell repertoires in COVID-19. Produced via immunoSEQ multiplex PCR; TCRdb's table is partial and in-frame only. The table has some 160,000 clones, approximately 87% seen once. This CDR3 spans 14 amino acids. CDR1 is DFQATT, CDR2 SNEGSKA, per germline (reference sequence). V was trimmed by 3 bases and J by 5 bases, leaving 16 bases between them. The source of this sequence is a woman in her seventies with acute or convalescent COVID-19. The specimen was peripheral blood. The chain couples TRBV20-1 to TRBJ1-2; maybe TRBD1 (5 bases). Written as DNA, the CDR3 is TGCAGTGCTAGTTCTATACAGGAACGTTATGGCTACACCTTC. The encoded protein is CSASSIQERYGYTF.